Many counts were recorded for the clone carrying this T cell receptor beta chain. Its antigen remains unknown. Each CDR3 protein gets one entry after TCRdb re-called the 5' RACE reads with MiXCR. The table has roughly 140,000 distinct CDR3 sequences, 13% to 15% seen once. This entry belongs to a study of T-cell memory formation after mild COVID-19. About the research overall: Largely, TCR clusters stayed within a single donor.

Study-level results: Pre-infection memory contained some responding clones, which suggested that cross-reactive memory had joined. Day 15 to 85 contracting clones showed balanced CD4/CD8; later expanders leaned CD4+. The CD4+ clones that contracted clustered mainly within CM and EM, and the CD8+ clones concentrated in EMRA.

CDR3 length: 14 residues. V gave up 4 bases and J gave up 7 bases; unmatched junction bases: 10. Germline loops: CDR1 GTSNPN, CDR2 SVGIG (reference sequence). Sequenced material: PBMCs or a T cell subset sorted from them (not recorded which). The TCR was taken from an adult woman who had mild COVID-19 (a few samples of this study predate the infection). Cell type and time point are not known. This rearrangement joins TRBV30 to TRBJ2-4; 7 bases are a match to TRBD1. The chain's CDR3 is CAWKHRGGLNIQYF. Here the CDR3 DNA reads TGTGCCTGGAAGCACAGGGGTGGTCTGAACATTCAGTACTTC.